These 32 T cell receptor beta chains originate from one sample sequenced in a study of shared clonotypes between healthy human individuals. The repertoire was sequenced with immunoSEQ multiplex PCR; TCRdb's copy has only in-frame clones and lacks some. The sample lists 1,400,000 or so clones, 97% to 99% occurring once. The sample taken for sequencing was naive CD4+ T cells sorted from blood. Subset reported: CD45RA+ positively selected. All receptors come from a man under 40 in good health.

With respect to this clone: Other DNA sequences in this specimen translate into the identical CDR3. The chain has TRBV29-1 and TRBJ2-5; D is unclear. The V end lost 4 bases, the J end lost 4 bases, and 4 bases lay between the germline ends. Germline-derived CDR1 and CDR2 are SQVTM and ANQGSEA. This CDR3 region has 10 residues. The CDR3 protein is CSVGGETQYF. Here the CDR3 DNA reads TGCAGCGTTGGGGGAGAGACCCAGTACTTC.

The CDR3 here is CASNSLRVGEAFF. Written as DNA, the CDR3 is TGTGCCAGCAATAGCTTACGGGTTGGAGAAGCTTTCTTT. The chain is built from TRBV28 and TRBJ1-1; no definite D call. With 7 bases removed from V and 8 bases from J, the gap between germline ends came to 17 bases. CDR3 size: 13 residues. The V gene's germline CDR1 is MDHEN and CDR2 SYDVKM. Full variable domain (remainder filled in from reference TRBV28 and TRBJ1-1): DVKVTQSSRYLVKRTGEKVFLECVQDMDHENMFWYRQDPGLGLRLIYFSYDVKMKEKGDIPEGYSVSREKKERFSLILESASTNQTSMYLCASNSLRVGEAFFGQGTRLTVV.

The chain couples TRBV2 to TRBJ2-1; TRBD2 aligns across 14 bases. The CDR3 is 16 amino acids. Germline V gives CDR1 SNHLY, CDR2 FYNNEI. The trim removed 6 bases at V and 9 bases at J, leaving 10 bases unmatched. CDR3 sequence (DNA): TGTGCCAGCAGACCGCCGGGACTAGCGGGAGCGATTGAGCAGTTCTTC. It codes for CASRPPGLAGAIEQFF.

This chain links TRBV2 with TRBJ2-7, with D perhaps TRBD1 (6 bases). CDR1 SNHLY and CDR2 FYNNEI come from the germline V gene. The V gene lost 2 bases and the J gene lost 1 base, with 18 bases spanning the gap. This CDR3 contains 17 residues. The CDR3 is CASSEFLLAGDSYEQYF. CDR3 sequence (DNA): TGTGCCAGCAGTGAATTCTTATTGGCAGGGGATTCCTACGAGCAGTACTTC.

The gene calls are TRBV29-1 and TRBJ2-5, with TRBD2 matching over 13 bases. Germline trimming cut 7 bases from V and 5 bases from J; bases unmatched to any gene: 10. Germline V gene sequence: CDR1 SQVTM, CDR2 ANQGSEA. The CDR3 is 15 amino acids. CDR3 sequence reads: CSAPGLAGDWETQYF. The CDR3 nucleotides are TGCAGCGCACCAGGACTAGCGGGAGATTGGGAGACCCAGTACTTC.

CDR3 in DNA: TGTGCCAGCAGCTTAGGTAGCGGGAGGTCCTACGAGCAGTACTTC. This sequence encodes CASSLGSGRSYEQYF. The gene calls are TRBV5-4 and TRBJ2-7; 10 bases fit TRBD2. CDR3 size: 15 residues. Per the germline V gene, CDR1 is SGHNT and CDR2 is YYREEE (reference sequence). V lost 2 bases to trimming and J lost 1 base; unmatched junction nucleotides: 3.

The chain uses TRBV28 and TRBJ2-6; the D is unclear. Germline CDR1 reads MDHEN; CDR2 reads SYDVKM. CDR3 length equals 14 residues. V was clipped by 3 bases and J by 0 bases, with 3 bases between them. For the CDR3, the DNA is TGTGCCAGCAGTTTTTCCTCTGGGGCCAACGTCCTGACTTTC. Its translation is CASSFSSGANVLTF.

This chain connects TRBV9 to TRBJ1-1, with TRBD1 matching 8 bases. The V gene's germline CDR1 is SGDLS and CDR2 YYNGEE. The CDR3 sequence is 14 residues long. After removal of 3 bases from V and 6 bases from J, the junction contained 7 bases not matched to a gene. The CDR3 coding sequence is TGTGCCAGCAGCGGAAGACAGGGGAGTCCTGAAGCTTTCTTT. Amino acid sequence: CASSGRQGSPEAFF.

The chain joins TRBV28 to TRBJ1-2; no reliable D call. Trimming took off 5 bases at V and 2 bases at J, with 9 bases between the two ends. CDR1 is MDHEN, CDR2 SYDVKM, per germline. The CDR3 sequence is 13 residues long. This CDR3 reads CASSDRANYGYTF. Written as DNA, the CDR3 is TGTGCCAGCAGTGACCGGGCGAACTATGGCTACACCTTC.

The chain couples TRBV2 to TRBJ2-3, with a weak D call TRBD2 (5 bases). The CDR3 covers 14 residues. Germline assignment: CDR1 SNHLY and CDR2 FYNNEI. The germline V and J ends were trimmed by 4 bases and 6 bases, with 14 bases remaining between them. Written as DNA, the CDR3 is TGTGCCAGCAGTGGGGCTCACCAGCGGGATACGCAGTATTTT. Translating gives CASSGAHQRDTQYF.

The chain carries TRBV27 and TRBJ2-7; TRBD1 aligns across 10 bases. Germline V gene lookup returns CDR1 MNHEY and CDR2 SMNVEV (reference sequence). The CDR3 runs to 15 residues. Trimming cost V 6 bases and J 3 bases; bases outside gene matches: 8. This CDR3 is CASSLGTGVSYEQYF. As DNA, the CDR3 is TGTGCCAGCAGCCTAGGGACAGGGGTGAGCTACGAGCAGTACTTC.

The genes are TRBV28 and TRBJ1-5, with 8 bases aligning to TRBD1. The CDR3 contains 13 residues. The J segment lost 6 bases and the V segment lost 7 bases, leaving 5 bases of the junction unmatched. The germline V gene has CDR1 MDHEN and CDR2 SYDVKM. The CDR3 region is CASTLDRVQPQHF. In DNA form, the CDR3 reads TGTGCCAGCACACTGGACAGGGTTCAGCCCCAGCATTTT.

This sequence joins TRBV11-3 and TRBJ2-1, with D possibly TRBD1 on 5 matching bases. The CDR3 has 13 residues. Trimming pared 6 bases from V and 5 bases from J, leaving 11 bases between. The V gene's germline CDR1 is SGHNT and CDR2 YENEEA. The CDR3 nucleotides read TGTGCCAGCAGTTCGCGACAGAACAATGAGCAGTTCTTC. Its translation is CASSSRQNNEQFF.

V gene TRBV27 combines with J gene TRBJ1-4, with D hard to call. The CDR3 contains 13 residues. Trimming removed 3 bases at V and 4 bases at J, with 6 bases between. The germline V gene has CDR1 MNHEY and CDR2 SMNVEV (reference sequence). This CDR3 is CASSLNVNEKLFF. The CDR3 DNA follows: TGTGCCAGCAGTTTGAATGTTAATGAAAAACTGTTTTTT.

V usage is TRBV5-5 and J usage is TRBJ2-1; no firm D call. Germline-derived CDR1 and CDR2 are SGHKS and YYEKEE (reference sequence). V lost 2 bases, J lost 3 bases, and 9 bases lay in between. The CDR3 extends over 14 amino acids. The CDR3 loop reads CASSFQKSYNEQFF. As DNA, the CDR3 is TGTGCCAGCAGCTTTCAGAAGAGCTACAATGAGCAGTTCTTC.

The chain carries TRBV6-1 and TRBJ1-5, with D tentatively TRBD1 (6 bases). Germline lookup yields CDR1 MNHNS and CDR2 SASEGT. The CDR3 spans 15 residues. V lost 7 bases and J lost 4, with 17 bases in between. The CDR3 here is CASKRGAALNQPQHF. The CDR3 DNA is TGTGCCAGCAAAAGGGGGGCAGCCTTAAATCAGCCCCAGCATTTT.

The V call is TRBV6-6, the J call TRBJ2-1; no reliable D call. Trimming pared 5 bases from V and 2 bases from J, leaving 7 bases between. CDR3 size: 13 residues. Per the germline V gene, CDR1 is MNHNY and CDR2 is SVGAGI (reference sequence). CDR3 residues: CASSTDTYNEQFF. CDR3 nucleotide sequence: TGTGCCAGCAGTACAGACACCTACAATGAGCAGTTCTTC.

The gene calls are TRBV7-6 and TRBJ2-1; the match to TRBD2 covers 12 bases. Germline lookup yields CDR1 SGHVS and CDR2 FNYEAQ. The length of the CDR3 is 15 residues. Unmatched junction bases numbered 4, after V lost 2 bases and J lost 8 bases. CDR3 nucleotide sequence: TGTGCCAGCAGCTTATTGACTAGCGGGAGCTATGAGCAGTTCTTC. Translating it yields CASSLLTSGSYEQFF.

V gene TRBV5-1 combines with J gene TRBJ1-1; 11 bases match TRBD1. J lost 6 bases, V lost 4 bases, and 8 bases had no gene match. The CDR3 is made up of 15 amino acids. From germline, CDR1 is SGHRS and CDR2 YFSETQ. The CDR3 coding sequence is TGCGCCAGCAGCGCACGGACAGGGGGCGCCCCTGAAGCTTTCTTT. Amino acids: CASSARTGGAPEAFF.

The rearrangement uses TRBV4-3 and TRBJ1-3; D remains ambiguous. Germline lookup yields CDR1 LGHNA and CDR2 YSLEER. The CDR3 is 15 residues long. V lost 0 bases, J lost 3 bases, and 9 bases lay in between. The CDR3 region has the DNA TGCGCCAGCAGCCAAGATCCTGACATTGGAAACACCATATATTTT. As protein: CASSQDPDIGNTIYF.

This chain links TRBV5-8 with TRBJ2-3; the D is unclear. The V end was cut by 0 bases, the J end by 0 bases, with 2 bases between. This CDR3 has 13 amino acids. Looked up from germline, CDR1 is SGHTS and CDR2 is YDEGEE. The CDR3 DNA follows: TGTGCCAGCAGCTTGGACAGCACAGATACGCAGTATTTT. It is translated as CASSLDSTDTQYF.

The V call is TRBV5-4, the J call TRBJ2-7; weak D call: TRBD1 (5 bases). This CDR3 is 15 amino acids long. V lost 0 bases and J lost 7, with 17 bases in between. Germline V CDR1 and CDR2: SGHNT, YYREEE (reference sequence). CDR3 DNA sequence: TGTGCCAGCAGCTTGGAAGGGCGGCAGGGCGGAGAGCAGTACTTC. Its translation: CASSLEGRQGGEQYF.

J is TRBJ2-3 and V is TRBV5-8; D uncertain. The CDR3 spans 17 residues. CDR1 and CDR2 (germline): SGHTS, YDEGEE. V was shortened by 4 bases and J by 0 bases, with 18 bases between the two germline ends. The DNA for the CDR3 is TGTGCCAGCAGCCCTCGGGCCCAAAAGGGAAGCACAGATACGCAGTATTTT. It yields the protein CASSPRAQKGSTDTQYF.

Of note for this clone: Other nucleotide sequences in the sample specify the same CDR3. The chain links TRBV5-1 to TRBJ2-1, with TRBD1 identical over 8 bases. The germline V gene has CDR1 SGHRS and CDR2 YFSETQ. CDR3 length: 16 amino acids. V was pared by 0 bases and J by 4 bases, with 6 bases of the junction left unmatched. CDR3 DNA sequence: TGCGCCAGCAGCTTGGGCGGGACAGGCTCTTACAATGAGCAGTTCTTC. Encoded protein: CASSLGGTGSYNEQFF.

This clone was detected only once. The rearrangement uses TRBV6-5 and TRBJ1-1; D unclear. Looked up from germline, CDR1 is MNHEY and CDR2 is SVGAGI. Trimming removed 6 bases from V and 2 bases from J, with 16 bases in between. The CDR3 has 15 residues. The chain's CDR3 is CASRPAFHGNTEAFF. CDR3 DNA sequence: TGTGCCAGCAGACCGGCCTTCCACGGAAACACTGAAGCTTTCTTT.

The rearrangement links TRBV18 to TRBJ1-1; no definite D call. V dropped 5 bases and J dropped 3 bases, with 13 bases sitting between them. CDR1 is KGHSH, CDR2 LQKENI, per germline. The CDR3 has 14 amino acids. The DNA for the CDR3 is TGTGCCAGCTCATCAAGTAACCGGTACACTGAAGCTTTCTTT. Translation: CASSSSNRYTEAFF.

The chain links TRBV29-1 to TRBJ1-1, with D hard to call. Between the trimmed V and J ends, which lost 3 bases and 3 bases, there was a span of 11 bases. The germline CDR1 and CDR2 sequences are SQVTM and ANQGSEA. The CDR3 has 13 residues. CDR3 DNA: TGCAGCGTTGATCGGGTGGGGTACACTGAAGCTTTCTTT. Residues: CSVDRVGYTEAFF.

The rearrangement uses TRBV6-5 and TRBJ2-2; D gene ambiguous. The ends were cut back, 1 base at V and 6 bases at J, with 9 bases in the middle. The CDR3 is 14 residues long. The germline V gene encodes CDR1 MNHEY and CDR2 SVGAGI. The CDR3 sequence: CASSYFLSSGELFF. DNA for the CDR3: TGTGCCAGCAGTTACTTCCTTAGCTCCGGGGAGCTGTTTTTT.

The gene calls are TRBV28 and TRBJ2-7, with a weak D call TRBD2 (5 bases). With 7 bases removed from V and 2 bases from J, the gap between germline ends came to 18 bases. The CDR3 is 15 amino acids. The germline CDR1 and CDR2 sequences are MDHEN and SYDVKM. The CDR3, as DNA: TGTGCCAGCACCCACGAGAGGGAGTATACCTACGAGCAGTACTTC. Translated: CASTHEREYTYEQYF.

The chain couples TRBV18 to TRBJ1-3; 7 bases map to TRBD1. V was pared by 6 bases and J by 3 bases, with 5 bases of the junction left unmatched. CDR3 size: 14 residues. Germline V gene lookup returns CDR1 KGHSH and CDR2 LQKENI. This chain's CDR3 is CASSSTGNGNTIYF. In DNA form, the CDR3 reads TGTGCCAGCTCGTCGACAGGGAATGGAAACACCATATATTTT.

This clone was seen once. The rearrangement links TRBV6-1 to TRBJ1-5, with 9 bases matching TRBD1. The CDR3 contains 15 residues. Germline V gene lookup returns CDR1 MNHNS and CDR2 SASEGT. Trimming took 4 bases from V and 6 from J; bases not matched to a gene: 7. CDR3 bases: TGTGCCAGCAGTGCGTTGACAGGGGGAATTCAGCCCCAGCATTTT. This gives the protein CASSALTGGIQPQHF.

J is TRBJ1-1 and V is TRBV5-1; D is uncertain. Deletions cut 0 bases from V and 4 bases from J, with 7 bases between. The CDR3 covers 13 residues. Germline V CDR1 and CDR2: SGHRS, YFSETQ. In nucleotides, the CDR3 is TGCGCCAGCAGCTTGGCCCTGTCCACTGAAGCTTTCTTT. This encodes CASSLALSTEAFF.